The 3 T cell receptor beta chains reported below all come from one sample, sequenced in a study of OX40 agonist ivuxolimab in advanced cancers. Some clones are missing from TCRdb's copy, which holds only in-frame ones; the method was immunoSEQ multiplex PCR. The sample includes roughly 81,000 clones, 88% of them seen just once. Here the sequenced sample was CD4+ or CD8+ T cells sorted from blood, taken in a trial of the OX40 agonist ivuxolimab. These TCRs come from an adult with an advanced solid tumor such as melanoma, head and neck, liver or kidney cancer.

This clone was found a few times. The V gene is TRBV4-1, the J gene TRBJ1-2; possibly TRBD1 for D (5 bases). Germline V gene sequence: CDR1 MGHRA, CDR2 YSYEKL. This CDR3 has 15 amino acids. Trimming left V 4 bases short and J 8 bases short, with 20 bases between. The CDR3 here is CASSPPYARAGGYTF. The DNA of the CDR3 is TGCGCCAGCAGCCCCCCCTATGCCAGGGCTGGGGGCTACACCTTC.

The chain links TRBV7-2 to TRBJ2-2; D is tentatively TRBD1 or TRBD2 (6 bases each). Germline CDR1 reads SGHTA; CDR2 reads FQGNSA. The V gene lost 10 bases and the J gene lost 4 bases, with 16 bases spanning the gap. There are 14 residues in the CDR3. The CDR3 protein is CANARRGGTGELFF. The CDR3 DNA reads TGTGCCAACGCCCGCAGGGGAGGCACCGGGGAGCTGTTTTTT. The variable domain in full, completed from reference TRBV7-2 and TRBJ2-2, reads GAGVSQSPSNKVTEKGKDVELRCDPISGHTALYWYRQSLGQGLEFLIYFQGNSAPDKSGLPSDRFSAERTGGSVSTLTIQRTQQEDSAVYLCANARRGGTGELFFGEGSRLTVL.

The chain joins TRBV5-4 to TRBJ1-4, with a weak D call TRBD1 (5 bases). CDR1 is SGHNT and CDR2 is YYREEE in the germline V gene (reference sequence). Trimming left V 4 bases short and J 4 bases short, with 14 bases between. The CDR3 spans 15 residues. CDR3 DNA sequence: TGTGCCAGCAGCCCGTGGCGCGGGGGTAATGAAAAACTGTTTTTT. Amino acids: CASSPWRGGNEKLFF.